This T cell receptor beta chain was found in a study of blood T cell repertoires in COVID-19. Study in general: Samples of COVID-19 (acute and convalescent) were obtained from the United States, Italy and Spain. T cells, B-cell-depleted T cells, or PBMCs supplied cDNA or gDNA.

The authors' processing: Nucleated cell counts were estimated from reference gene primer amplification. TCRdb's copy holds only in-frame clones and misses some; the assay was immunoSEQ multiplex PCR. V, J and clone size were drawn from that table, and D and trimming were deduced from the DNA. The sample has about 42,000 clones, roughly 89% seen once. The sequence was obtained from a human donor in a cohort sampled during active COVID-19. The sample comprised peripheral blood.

The DNA of the CDR3 is TGTGCCAGCAGCGTAAGCGGGGGCCTCACAGATACGCAGTATTTT. It encodes CASSVSGGLTDTQYF. This chain connects TRBV7-8 to TRBJ2-3, with 8 bases matching TRBD2. V lost 5 bases and J lost 2; bases outside the gene matches: 6. CDR3 size: 15 residues. Germline loops: CDR1 SGHVS, CDR2 FQNEAQ.